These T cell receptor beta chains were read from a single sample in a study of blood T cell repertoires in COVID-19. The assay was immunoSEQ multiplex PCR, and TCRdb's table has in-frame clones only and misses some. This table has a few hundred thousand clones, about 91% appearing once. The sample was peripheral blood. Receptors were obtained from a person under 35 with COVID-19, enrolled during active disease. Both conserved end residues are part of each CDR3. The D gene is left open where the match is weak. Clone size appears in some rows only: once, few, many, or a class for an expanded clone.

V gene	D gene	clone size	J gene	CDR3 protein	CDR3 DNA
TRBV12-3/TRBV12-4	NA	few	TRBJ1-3	CASSPTPGNTIYF	TGTGCCAGCAGCCCAACACCAGGAAACACCATATATTTT
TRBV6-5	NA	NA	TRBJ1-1	CASSPTGMNTEAFF	TGTGCCAGCAGTCCAACAGGTATGAACACTGAAGCTTTCTTT
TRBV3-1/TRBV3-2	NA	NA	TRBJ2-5	CASSQNRGDQETQYF	TGTGCCAGCAGCCAAAATAGGGGCGACCAAGAGACCCAGTACTTC
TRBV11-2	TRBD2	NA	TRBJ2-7	CASSLAVAGVIPYEQYF	TGTGCCAGCAGCTTAGCCGTAGCGGGAGTGATTCCCTACGAGCAGTACTTC
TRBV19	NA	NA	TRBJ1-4	CASKGGLNEKLFF	TGTGCCAGTAAGGGAGGGTTGAATGAAAAACTGTTTTTT
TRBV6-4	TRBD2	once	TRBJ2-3	CAPYPLTGGCEDTQYF	TGTGCCCCCTATCCGCTAACGGGAGGATGTGAAGATACGCAGTATTTT
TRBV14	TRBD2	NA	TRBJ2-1	CASSLAGVGYNEQFF	TGTGCCAGCAGTCTAGCGGGAGTAGGGTACAATGAGCAGTTCTTC
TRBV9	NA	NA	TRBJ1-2	CASSVANRDYGYTF	TGTGCCAGCAGCGTGGCGAACAGGGACTATGGCTACACCTTC
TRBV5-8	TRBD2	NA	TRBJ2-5	CASSSREGTQYF	TGTGCCAGCAGCTCCCGGGAGGGCACCCAGTACTTC
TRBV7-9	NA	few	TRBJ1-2	CASSFGQGINYGYTF	TGTGCCAGCAGCTTCGGGCAGGGGATCAACTATGGCTACACCTTC
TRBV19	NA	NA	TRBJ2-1	CASSISGRSYNEQFF	TGTGCCAGTAGTATATCCGGGAGATCGTACAATGAGCAGTTCTTC
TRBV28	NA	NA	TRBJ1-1	CASSYRLNTEAFF	TGTGCCAGCAGTTACAGGTTGAACACTGAAGCTTTCTTT
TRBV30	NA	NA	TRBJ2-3	CAWSVGGGGFGAQYF	TGTGCCTGGAGTGTAGGAGGGGGCGGATTCGGCGCCCAGTATTTT
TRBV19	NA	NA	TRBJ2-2	CASSTPGGTNTGELFF	TGTGCCAGTAGTACCCCTGGAGGGACGAACACCGGGGAGCTGTTTTTT
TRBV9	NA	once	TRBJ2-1	CASSVAGTPYNEQFF	TGTGCCAGCAGCGTAGCGGGAACTCCATACAATGAGCAGTTCTTC
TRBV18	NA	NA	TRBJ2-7	CASSPPGGEQYF	TGTGCCAGCTCACCACCCGGGGGCGAGCAGTACTTC
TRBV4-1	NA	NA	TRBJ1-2	CASSQYRVVGYGYTF	TGCGCCAGCAGCCAATACCGGGTCGTTGGCTATGGCTACACCTTC
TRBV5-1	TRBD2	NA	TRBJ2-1	CASSFLTGTSGSNEQFF	TGCGCCAGCAGCTTTTTAACCGGGACTAGCGGCTCGAATGAGCAGTTCTTC
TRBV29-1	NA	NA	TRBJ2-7	CSVGTGIGYEQYF	TGCAGCGTCGGAACAGGGATCGGCTACGAGCAGTACTTC
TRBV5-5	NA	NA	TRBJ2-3	CASSFGGTQYF	TGTGCCAGCAGCTTTGGAGGTACGCAGTATTTT
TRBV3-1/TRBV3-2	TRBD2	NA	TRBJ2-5	CASSQVSSGRRDRETQYF	TGTGCCAGCAGCCAAGTGTCAAGCGGGAGGAGGGACCGGGAGACCCAGTACTTC
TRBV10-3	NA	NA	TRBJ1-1	CATLEGERTEAFF	TGTGCCACCCTGGAAGGGGAAAGGACTGAAGCTTTCTTT
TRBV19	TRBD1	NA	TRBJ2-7	CASSPGTDYEQYF	TGTGCCAGTAGTCCCGGGACAGACTACGAGCAGTACTTC
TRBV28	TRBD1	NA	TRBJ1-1	CASSFPPGQGRGTEAFF	TGTGCCAGCAGTTTTCCCCCGGGACAGGGTCGAGGGACTGAAGCTTTCTTT
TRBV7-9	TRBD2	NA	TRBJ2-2	CASSLVPSGKNTGELFF	TGTGCCAGCAGCTTAGTGCCCAGCGGGAAGAACACCGGGGAGCTGTTTTTT
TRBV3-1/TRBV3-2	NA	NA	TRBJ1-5	CASSQDQSNQPQHF	TGTGCCAGCAGCCAAGATCAAAGCAATCAGCCCCAGCATTTT
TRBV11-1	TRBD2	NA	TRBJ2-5	CASSTRLAEETQYF	TGTGCCAGCAGTACCCGACTAGCGGAAGAGACCCAGTACTTC
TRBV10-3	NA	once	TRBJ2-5	CAISEVSRGQETQYF	TGTGCCATCAGTGAGGTTTCTCGCGGGCAAGAGACCCAGTACTTC
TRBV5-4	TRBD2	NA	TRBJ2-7	CASSQELAGRWYEQYF	TGTGCCAGCAGCCAGGAACTAGCGGGAAGATGGTACGAGCAGTACTTC
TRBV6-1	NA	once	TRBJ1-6	CASSEMQGRSLALHF	TGTGCCAGCAGTGAGATGCAGGGAAGGAGCCTGGCCCTCCACTTT
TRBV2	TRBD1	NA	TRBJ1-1	CASSGDRRTEAFF	TGTGCCAGCAGTGGGGACAGAAGGACTGAAGCTTTCTTT
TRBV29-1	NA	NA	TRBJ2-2	CSVETFGELFF	TGCAGCGTCGAGACTTTCGGGGAGCTGTTTTTT
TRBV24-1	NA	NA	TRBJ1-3	CATSDPFSGNTIYF	TGTGCCACCAGTGACCCTTTCTCTGGAAACACCATATATTTT
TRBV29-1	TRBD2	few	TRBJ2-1	CSVRGLAGVKGKSSYNEQFF	TGCAGCGTTCGGGGACTAGCGGGAGTGAAAGGTAAAAGCTCCTACAATGAGCAGTTCTTC